Below are 32 T cell receptor beta chains sequenced from a single sample in a study of shared clonotypes between healthy human individuals. CD45RO negativity and positive selection for CCR7 defined naive CD8 cells, a population that excluded terminally differentiated effector memory CD45RA+ cells. Sequenced by immunoSEQ multiplex PCR; TCRdb stores in-frame clones only, minus some. The repertoire holds millions of clones, about 93% seen once, with 1.5% to 2% in the top ten. The sequenced sample was naive CD8+ T cells from PBMCs. The receptors derive from a man aged 18 to 35 in good health. Some clones in this sample may be carry-over from other donors' samples.

V gene TRBV5-1 combines with J gene TRBJ2-1; tentatively, D is TRBD1 or TRBD2 (5 bases each). Looked up from germline, CDR1 is SGHRS and CDR2 is YFSETQ. Trimming left V 4 bases short and J 0 bases short, with 11 bases between. The CDR3 consists of 15 residues. The CDR3 reads CASSRDLRSYNEQFF. The DNA for the CDR3 is TGCGCCAGCAGCCGGGACCTCCGCTCCTACAATGAGCAGTTCTTC.

This chain connects TRBV7-9 to TRBJ2-7, with TRBD1 matching 11 bases. CDR3 length: 15 residues. J was trimmed by 5 bases and V by 5 bases; bases with no gene match: 8. Per the germline V gene, CDR1 is SEHNR and CDR2 is FQNEAQ (reference sequence). The CDR3 here is CASSEGQGARDEQYF. The CDR3 nucleotides read TGTGCCAGCAGCGAAGGACAGGGGGCGCGGGACGAGCAGTACTTC.

This CDR3 reads CASSLISRDRLYEQYF. The DNA for the CDR3 is TGTGCCAGCAGCTTAATCTCGCGGGACCGACTCTACGAGCAGTACTTC. J is TRBJ2-7 and V is TRBV7-8, with D perhaps TRBD2 (6 bases). V lost 2 bases, J lost 3 bases, and 17 bases lay in between. Germline CDR1 is SGHVS and CDR2 is FQNEAQ. The CDR3 has 16 residues.

This chain uses TRBV27 with TRBJ2-7; a weak D match, TRBD1 (6 bases). The V gene's germline CDR1 is MNHEY and CDR2 SMNVEV (reference sequence). V lost 4 bases and J 3 bases, leaving 13 bases between the germline ends. This CDR3 is built from 14 residues. The CDR3, as DNA: TGTGCCAGCAGTTCGCACAGGGATAACTACGAGCAGTACTTC. Amino acid sequence: CASSSHRDNYEQYF.

On this clone itself: The sample carries other DNA sequences with the same CDR3. The rearrangement links TRBV27 to TRBJ1-1; no reliable D call. The germline V and J ends were trimmed by 2 bases and 1 base, with 5 bases remaining between them. Germline V lookup: CDR1 MNHEY, CDR2 SMNVEV (reference sequence). The CDR3 totals 13 residues. The CDR3 region is CASSLGRNTEAFF. CDR3 DNA: TGTGCCAGCAGTTTAGGAAGGAACACTGAAGCTTTCTTT.

This clone has only a few counts. The rearrangement joins TRBV15 to TRBJ1-1; no definite D call. Between the trimmed V and J ends, which lost 5 bases and 5 bases, there was a span of 12 bases. Germline-derived CDR1 and CDR2 are LNHNV and YYDKDF (reference sequence). The CDR3 runs to 13 residues. DNA for the CDR3: TGTGCCACCAGCGGATCCCGAGGTACTGAAGCTTTCTTT. Protein sequence: CATSGSRGTEAFF.

This sequence joins TRBV18 and TRBJ2-1; TRBD2 matches 10 bases. The CDR3 consists of 16 residues. In germline, CDR1 is KGHSH, CDR2 LQKENI. With V trimmed by 6 bases and J by 5 bases, 10 bases remained unmatched. CDR3 bases: TGTGCCAGCTCTTCAACCGGGACTAGCGATCACAATGAGCAGTTCTTC. Its translation: CASSSTGTSDHNEQFF.

V is TRBV10-3 and J is TRBJ2-2; TRBD1 matches 11 bases. The CDR3 runs to 17 residues. Trimming removed 5 bases from V and 1 base from J; junction bases left unmatched: 6. Germline V gene sequence: CDR1 ENHRY, CDR2 SYGVKD. In nucleotides, the CDR3 is TGTGCCATCAGTTCCTTAGGGACAGGGGGGAACACCGGGGAGCTGTTTTTT. Protein: CAISSLGTGGNTGELFF.

The genes are TRBV9 and TRBJ2-1; unclear D gene. V lost 0 bases, J lost 2 bases, and 12 bases lay in between. The germline V gene encodes CDR1 SGDLS and CDR2 YYNGEE. The CDR3 totals 16 residues. Here the CDR3 reads CASSVGTATPYNEQFF. CDR3 in DNA: TGTGCCAGCAGCGTAGGGACCGCCACCCCCTACAATGAGCAGTTCTTC.

The chain combines TRBV2 with TRBJ2-3; TRBD1 or TRBD2 may be the D gene (7 bases each). CDR1 and CDR2 from the germline V gene are SNHLY and FYNNEI. V dropped 7 bases and J dropped 4 bases, with 18 bases sitting between them. The CDR3 consists of 15 residues. CDR3 nucleotide sequence: TGTGCCAGCAACCCGGTCAGGGGGAGGGCAGATACGCAGTATTTT. Protein product: CASNPVRGRADTQYF.

In this sample, this clone turned up once. This chain joins TRBV11-3 and TRBJ1-1; D is undetermined. This CDR3 region has 15 residues. Germline V lookup: CDR1 SGHNT, CDR2 YENEEA. The V gene lost 5 bases and the J gene lost 3 bases, with 16 bases spanning the gap. The CDR3, as DNA: TGTGCCAGCAGCATCGGGAAGCATGGATACACTGAAGCTTTCTTT. As protein: CASSIGKHGYTEAFF.

The V and J genes are TRBV11-2 and TRBJ2-7; D possibly matches TRBD1 or TRBD2 (5 bases each). Trimming removed 3 bases from V and 7 bases from J, with 16 bases in between. This CDR3 is 14 amino acids long. Germline V gene sequence: CDR1 SGHAT, CDR2 FQNNGV. CDR3 amino acids: CASSLGRGIGEQYF. The CDR3 DNA reads as TGTGCCAGCAGCTTGGGACGGGGCATTGGAGAGCAGTACTTC.

As concerns this clone: Other DNA sequences from this sample encode an identical CDR3 as well. V and J are TRBV7-9 and TRBJ2-3; tentatively, D is TRBD1 (6 bases). This CDR3 is 14 amino acids long. Germline lookup yields CDR1 SEHNR and CDR2 FQNEAQ (reference sequence). The V gene lost 0 bases and the J gene lost 4 bases, with 8 bases spanning the gap. Here the CDR3 reads CASSLAPGADTQYF. CDR3 bases: TGTGCCAGCAGCTTAGCCCCAGGGGCAGATACGCAGTATTTT.

This chain joins TRBV4-3 and TRBJ2-1, with TRBD2 identical over 7 bases. Germline loops: CDR1 LGHNA, CDR2 YSLEER. J gave up 8 bases and V 1 base, and 11 bases lay outside the gene matches. The CDR3 covers 16 residues. The CDR3 DNA is TGCGCCAGCAGCCAAGCCCACCTAGCGGACAAGGATGAGCAGTTCTTC. This gives the protein CASSQAHLADKDEQFF.

This chain links TRBV6-1 with TRBJ1-1, with no clear D. The CDR3 sequence is 16 residues long. V lost 3 bases and J 1 base, leaving 15 bases between the germline ends. The germline gives CDR1 MNHNS, CDR2 SASEGT. The CDR3, as DNA: TGTGCCAGCAGTGAGTTCAGCCCCCGTGCGAACACTGAAGCTTTCTTT. It specifies CASSEFSPRANTEAFF.

This clone was seen once. The chain combines TRBV11-3 with TRBJ2-7; 10 bases align to TRBD1. The ends lost 1 base at V and 4 bases at J; junction bases unmatched: 16. Per germline, CDR1 SGHNT and CDR2 YENEEA. This CDR3 is 19 amino acids long. The CDR3, as DNA: TGTGCCAGCAGCTTAGTCGACAGGGGGCTGCAGGCCCACCGTTACGAGCAGTACTTC. It is translated as CASSLVDRGLQAHRYEQYF.

The V and J genes are TRBV7-8 and TRBJ1-4; TRBD1 agrees at 7 bases. The germline V gene encodes CDR1 SGHVS and CDR2 FQNEAQ. The junction had 5 bases not matched to a gene; V was cut back by 6 bases and J by 4 bases. The CDR3 spans 14 residues. The CDR3 loop reads CASRRQGGNEKLFF. The CDR3 nucleotides are TGTGCCAGCAGACGACAGGGTGGTAATGAAAAACTGTTTTTT. The variable domain in full, completed from reference TRBV7-8 and TRBJ1-4, reads GAGVSQSPRYKVAKRGQDVALRCDPISGHVSLFWYQQALGQGPEFLTYFQNEAQLDKSGLPSDRFFAERPEGSVSTLKIQRTQQEDSAVYLCASRRQGGNEKLFFGSGTQLSVL.

The J gene is TRBJ2-7, the V gene TRBV6-5; D might be TRBD1 or TRBD2, each matching 6 bases. This CDR3 contains 14 residues. CDR1 MNHEY and CDR2 SVGAGI come from the germline V gene. Between the trimmed V and J ends, which lost 8 bases and 0 bases, there was a span of 14 bases. For the CDR3, the DNA is TGTGCCAGCCGGGGCGGGACATACTCCTACGAGCAGTACTTC. Translating gives CASRGGTYSYEQYF.

The rearrangement uses TRBV27 and TRBJ2-5, with D possibly TRBD2 on 6 matching bases. CDR1 and CDR2 (germline): MNHEY, SMNVEV (reference sequence). The CDR3 length is 15 residues. The V and J ends lost 3 bases and 1 base respectively, with 12 bases between them. The CDR3 region has the DNA TGTGCCAGCAGTTTGGCGGGAAGCCTCCAAGAGACCCAGTACTTC. Its translation is CASSLAGSLQETQYF.

The CDR3 loop is CASSGGQGASSYEQYF. Written as DNA, the CDR3 is TGTGCCAGCAGCGGCGGACAGGGGGCAAGCTCCTACGAGCAGTACTTC. V gene TRBV9 combines with J gene TRBJ2-7, with 11 bases matching TRBD1. Germline CDR1 SGDLS, CDR2 YYNGEE. V was pared by 3 bases and J by 0 bases, with 5 bases of the junction left unmatched. The CDR3 length is 16 residues.

The chain joins TRBV6-6 to TRBJ1-5, with 7 bases fitting TRBD1. Germline V gene sequence: CDR1 MNHNY, CDR2 SVGAGI (reference sequence). V was pared by 10 bases and J by 5 bases, with 11 bases of the junction left unmatched. The CDR3 sequence is 14 residues long. DNA of the CDR3: TGTGCCACCACCTTCAGGGGGTTTGATCAGCCCCAGCATTTT. Translated, it gives CATTFRGFDQPQHF.

The chain is built from TRBV29-1 and TRBJ1-2, with 7 bases matching TRBD1. The V gene end was trimmed by 7 bases and the J gene end by 8 bases; junction bases not matched to a gene: 10. The CDR3 contains 12 residues. CDR1 is SQVTM and CDR2 is ANQGSEA in the germline V gene. Here the CDR3 reads CSGLGGAEGYTF. CDR3 nucleotide sequence: TGCAGCGGACTAGGGGGCGCGGAGGGCTACACCTTC. Based on the CDR3 plus reference TRBV29-1 and TRBJ1-2, the full variable domain is SAVISQKPSRDICQRGTSLTIQCQVDSQVTMMFWYRQQPGQSLTLIATANQGSEATYESGFVIDKFPISRPNLTFSTLTVSNMSPEDSSIYLCSGLGGAEGYTFGSGTRLTVV.

About this clone itself: Other DNA variants within this sample encode the same CDR3. This chain uses TRBV11-2 with TRBJ2-7; D not certain. Germline values: CDR1 SGHAT, CDR2 FQNNGV. The ends were cut back, 4 bases at V and 6 bases at J, with 7 bases in the middle. The CDR3 sequence is 11 residues long. The CDR3 reads CASSSPSEQYF. In DNA, the CDR3 is TGTGCCAGCAGCTCCCCCAGCGAGCAGTACTTC.

The chain has TRBV7-2 and TRBJ2-1, with a tentative D call TRBD2 (7 bases). Germline V gives CDR1 SGHTA, CDR2 FQGNSA. V dropped 5 bases and J dropped 3 bases, with 23 bases sitting between them. The CDR3 is 18 residues long. CDR3 DNA: TGTGCCAGCAGCCCCGAGGGGGGGCGGGCTCTCTACTACAATGAGCAGTTCTTC. Its translation: CASSPEGGRALYYNEQFF.

This clone was detected only once. The chain carries TRBV7-9 and TRBJ2-7; the match to TRBD1 covers 7 bases. Trimming took 5 bases from V and 2 from J; bases not matched to a gene: 6. Germline loops: CDR1 SEHNR, CDR2 FQNEAQ (reference sequence). The CDR3 is made up of 14 amino acids. The CDR3 coding sequence is TGTGCCAGCAGCCAAGCCGGGACAGCCTACGAGCAGTACTTC. The encoded protein is CASSQAGTAYEQYF.

The CDR3 reads CASSSRLRTVSNQPQHF. As DNA, the CDR3 is TGCGCCAGCAGCTCTCGACTTAGGACAGTTAGCAATCAGCCCCAGCATTTT. This chain uses TRBV5-1 with TRBJ1-5, with D maybe TRBD1 (6 bases). The CDR3 runs to 17 residues. Germline assignment: CDR1 SGHRS and CDR2 YFSETQ. Between the trimmed V and J ends, which lost 3 bases and 0 bases, there was a span of 16 bases.

J is TRBJ2-5 and V is TRBV4-2; a possible D gene is TRBD1 (6 bases). The V and J ends lost 1 base and 3 bases respectively, with 9 bases between them. The CDR3 is made up of 14 amino acids. CDR1 and CDR2 from the germline V gene are LGHNA and YNFKEQ. The CDR3 here is CASSQARGEETQYF. The DNA for the CDR3 is TGTGCCAGCAGCCAAGCCAGGGGAGAAGAGACCCAGTACTTC.

This clone was seen once. V usage is TRBV7-9 and J usage is TRBJ2-3; 7 nucleotides align to TRBD2. The CDR3 is made up of 15 amino acids. Germline V lookup: CDR1 SEHNR, CDR2 FQNEAQ (reference sequence). J gave up 6 bases and V 3 bases, and 9 bases lay outside the gene matches. CDR3 in amino acids: CASSLAGRRGDTQYF. Written as DNA, the CDR3 is TGTGCCAGCAGCTTGGCGGGACGGCGGGGGGATACGCAGTATTTT.

A note on this clone: The identical CDR3 is also encoded by other nucleotide sequences in the sample. J is TRBJ1-1 and V is TRBV6-5; 7 positions match TRBD1. The CDR3 contains 12 residues. With V trimmed by 0 bases and J by 8 bases, 0 bases remained unmatched. The germline gives CDR1 MNHEY, CDR2 SVGAGI. The CDR3 reads CASSYSTGEAFF. CDR3 sequence (DNA): TGTGCCAGCAGTTACTCGACAGGGGAAGCTTTCTTT.

The genes are TRBV5-8 and TRBJ1-1, with TRBD1 matching over 7 bases. This CDR3 contains 16 residues. Trimming at V came to 4 bases and at J to 3 bases, leaving 12 bases not matched to a gene. The germline V gene has CDR1 SGHTS and CDR2 YDEGEE. CDR3 nucleotide sequence: TGTGCCAGCAGCCGTAACAGGGGCCCTACGGACACTGAAGCTTTCTTT. Amino acid sequence: CASSRNRGPTDTEAFF.

The chain couples TRBV9 to TRBJ1-1; 7 nucleotides align to TRBD1. Losses at the gene ends were 6 bases for V and 3 bases for J; bases not matched to a gene: 8. This CDR3 has 14 residues. CDR1 and CDR2 (germline): SGDLS, YYNGEE. Here the CDR3 DNA reads TGTGCCAGCACTTACGGGCAGGGGGACACTGAAGCTTTCTTT. This encodes CASTYGQGDTEAFF.

V gene TRBV7-9 combines with J gene TRBJ2-1; D unclear. V lost 5 bases and J lost 8, with 10 bases in between. The CDR3 has 12 amino acids. Germline V gene lookup returns CDR1 SEHNR and CDR2 FQNEAQ (reference sequence). CDR3 sequence: CASSPSGDEQFF. The CDR3 DNA is TGTGCCAGCAGCCCCTCTGGCGATGAGCAGTTCTTC.